These T cell receptor beta chains were read from a single sample in a study of shared clonotypes between healthy human individuals. Method: immunoSEQ multiplex PCR; TCRdb's copy keeps in-frame clones and lacks some. The data show about 2.3 million clones, just over 90% seen once. Sequences were obtained from naive CD4+ T cells from PBMCs. Receptor source: a man between 18 and 35 years old in good health. Some clones in this sample may be carry-over from other donors' samples. Both conserved end residues are part of each CDR3. D genes are given only for firm matches. Size is stated for part of the rows, as once, few or many counts, or as a class when the clone is expanded.

>.|TRBV2|14|TRBJ1-1|.
TGTGCCAGCAGCGTCTGGGGGGGGAACACTGAAGCTTTCTTT
CASSVWGGNTEAFF
>.|TRBV6-5|14|TRBJ1-4|.
TGTGCCAGCAGAATTTCAAACACGGGTGAAAAACTGTTTTTT
CASRISNTGEKLFF
>.|TRBV2|15|TRBJ2-5|.
TGTGCCAGCAGTGAGGGGGGGCTTTCTACGGAGACCCAGTACTTC
CASSEGGLSTETQYF
>.|TRBV6-5|15|TRBJ1-6|.
TGTGCCAGCAGTTATGGCGAAGCAGGGGAGGATCCCCTCCACTTT
CASSYGEAGEDPLHF
>TRBD1|TRBV5-6|15|TRBJ2-5|.
TGTGCCAGCAGCTTTTCCTGGACAGGGTTAGAGACCCAGTACTTC
CASSFSWTGLETQYF
>.|TRBV29-1|14|TRBJ1-1|.
TGCAGCGCCCTGGCCCGGCGCATGAACACTGAAGCTTTCTTT
CSALARRMNTEAFF
>TRBD2|TRBV25-1|14|TRBJ2-2|.
TGTGCCAGCAGTGATTGGGTAGCGGGCGGGGAGCTGTTTTTT
CASSDWVAGGELFF
>TRBD1|TRBV7-2|18|TRBJ2-6|.
TGTGCCAGCAGCTTAGTATACAGGGGTTCCTCTGGGGCCAACGTCCTGACTTTC
CASSLVYRGSSGANVLTF
>.|TRBV9|13|TRBJ2-2|few
TGTGCCAGCAGGGCCGGGAGCCCCGGGGAGCTGTTTTTT
CASRAGSPGELFF
>TRBD1|TRBV4-3|16|TRBJ1-1|.
TGCGCCAGCAGCCAAGATCTTACGAGGGGGCGCACTGAAGCTTTCTTT
CASSQDLTRGRTEAFF
>.|TRBV29-1|12|TRBJ2-7|.
TGCAGCGCCACCAAAGAGGGCCAGAAGCAGTACTTC
CSATKEGQKQYF
>TRBD2|TRBV9|15|TRBJ2-3|once
TGTGCCAGCAGTGAAAGCGGGGGAGGCACAGATACGCAGTATTTT
CASSESGGGTDTQYF
>.|TRBV5-4|12|TRBJ2-3|.
TGTGCCAGCAGCACAGTATCAGATACGCAGTATTTT
CASSTVSDTQYF
>.|TRBV28|10|TRBJ2-2|.
TGTGCCAGCAGGGCCGGGGAGCTGTTTTTT
CASRAGELFF
>.|TRBV30|14|TRBJ1-5|.
TGTGCCTGGAGTGTTCGGGGGGGTGGACAGCCCCAGCATTTT
CAWSVRGGGQPQHF
>TRBD1|TRBV9|15|TRBJ1-2|.
TGTGCCAGCAGCCCCAGGACAGGGAGAGGTGAAGGCTACACCTTC
CASSPRTGRGEGYTF
>TRBD1|TRBV5-1|17|TRBJ2-1|.
TGCGCCAGCAGCTTGAATTTGGGACAGGGGGCGTGGAATGAGCAGTTCTTC
CASSLNLGQGAWNEQFF
>TRBD2|TRBV7-9|16|TRBJ2-5|.
TGTGCCAGCAGCCAAGGAGCGGGAGTTGGTAAAGAGACCCAGTACTTC
CASSQGAGVGKETQYF
>.|TRBV1|17|TRBJ1-5|.
TGCACCAGCAGCCAAGATTACCCTAGACAGTCCAATCAGCCCCAGCATTTT
CTSSQDYPRQSNQPQHF
>.|TRBV5-1|16|TRBJ2-2|.
TGCGCCAGCAGCCAACAGGGTGGAGGTAACACCGGGGAGCTGTTTTTT
CASSQQGGGNTGELFF
>.|TRBV7-9|16|TRBJ2-7|.
TGTGCCAGCAGCTTAGCGCATTCGGGACAACCCTACGAGCAGTACTTC
CASSLAHSGQPYEQYF
>TRBD1|TRBV5-6|16|TRBJ1-3|.
TGTGCCAGCAGCGTCTATACTACAGGGGCTGGAAACACCATATATTTT
CASSVYTTGAGNTIYF
>TRBD2|TRBV5-1|16|TRBJ2-1|.
TGCGCCAGCAGCTTGGGGGCTAGCGGGAGCTACAATGAGCAGTTCTTC
CASSLGASGSYNEQFF
>.|TRBV10-3|16|TRBJ1-5|.
TGTGCCATCAGTGAGTCGGCAAGGACCCAAAATCAGCCCCAGCATTTT
CAISESARTQNQPQHF
>.|TRBV29-1|13|TRBJ1-1|.
TGCAGCGTTGGACAGGTTTTAAACACTGAAGCTTTCTTT
CSVGQVLNTEAFF
>.|TRBV7-3|13|TRBJ1-1|few
TGTGCCAGCAGCTTAGGCGGTAGCACTGAAGCTTTCTTT
CASSLGGSTEAFF
>.|TRBV7-9|14|TRBJ2-7|.
TGTGCCAGCAGCTTAGGCCTTAGCTCCTACGAGCAGTACTTC
CASSLGLSSYEQYF
>.|TRBV7-2|15|TRBJ1-2|.
TGTGCCAGCAGTAAAGACAGCCCGAATAACTATGGCTACACCTTC
CASSKDSPNNYGYTF
>TRBD1|TRBV29-1|13|TRBJ2-7|once
TGCAGCGTTGACCCGGGACAGAACTACGAGCAGTACTTC
CSVDPGQNYEQYF
>TRBD2|TRBV2|16|TRBJ2-3|once
TGTGCCAGCAGGGGGACTAGCGGGAGGAGCACAGATACGCAGTATTTT
CASRGTSGRSTDTQYF
>.|TRBV5-5|16|TRBJ1-1|.
TGTGCCAGCAGCTTGGGGGACCAGGCGATGAACACTGAAGCTTTCTTT
CASSLGDQAMNTEAFF
>.|TRBV6-5|14|TRBJ2-7|.
TGTGCCAGCAGTTACTGGGCTCTGGGGAACGAGCAGTACTTC
CASSYWALGNEQYF
>.|TRBV15|17|TRBJ1-5|.
TGTGCCACCAGCAGAGATTCCCCGGCGGCCCAGCATCAGCCCCAGCATTTT
CATSRDSPAAQHQPQHF
>TRBD1|TRBV5-1|13|TRBJ2-5|.
TGCGCCAGCAGCCTACAGGGGGAAGAGACCCAGTACTTC
CASSLQGEETQYF
>TRBD2|TRBV6-5|15|TRBJ2-7|.
TGTGCCAGCAGCCGGACTAGCGGGTTTTATTACGAGCAGTACTTC
CASSRTSGFYYEQYF
>TRBD2|TRBV15|16|TRBJ2-1|.
TGTGCCACCAGCAGAGATACTAGCGGGAGAGGGAATGAGCAGTTCTTC
CATSRDTSGRGNEQFF
>.|TRBV2|12|TRBJ1-4|.
TGTGCCAGCAGGATGGCAGTTGGAGAGCTGTTTTTT
CASRMAVGELFF
>.|TRBV11-2|14|TRBJ2-7|once
TGTGCCAGCAGCCCCTCCCACGGCTCCTACGAGCAGTACTTC
CASSPSHGSYEQYF
>TRBD1|TRBV28|14|TRBJ1-2|.
TGTGCCAGCAGTTTTTCCCCGGGACAGAGTGGCTACACCTTC
CASSFSPGQSGYTF
>.|TRBV6-4|13|TRBJ2-7|.
TGTGCCACCACCGACGGGGTAACCTACGAGCAGTACTTC
CATTDGVTYEQYF
>.|TRBV28|16|TRBJ2-2|.
TGTGCCAGCAGTTCCTCAGGGACGCCGCGGGCCGGGGAGCTGTTTTTT
CASSSSGTPRAGELFF
>.|TRBV11-2|13|TRBJ1-2|.
TGTGCCAGCAGCTCGGTTCGAAACTATGGCTACACCTTC
CASSSVRNYGYTF
>.|TRBV19|13|TRBJ1-5|.
TGTGCCAGTAGTGGACAGATTCATCAGCCCCAGCATTTT
CASSGQIHQPQHF
>.|TRBV5-1|15|TRBJ2-7|once
TGCGCCAGCAGCTTGCTCCGACAGGCGTCCTACGAGCAGTACTTC
CASSLLRQASYEQYF
>TRBD1|TRBV6-4|13|TRBJ2-7|.
TGTGCCAACCCAGGACAGGGGTGGGGGGAGCAGTACTTC
CANPGQGWGEQYF
>.|TRBV9|16|TRBJ2-1|.
TGTGCCAGCAGCGTAGCTACGGGCTGGACCTGGTGGGAGCAGTTCTTC
CASSVATGWTWWEQFF
>.|TRBV19|12|TRBJ2-7|.
TGTGCCAGCTCCCAAAGAGGCTACGAGCAGTACTTC
CASSQRGYEQYF
>.|TRBV29-1|13|TRBJ1-1|.
TGCAGCGTTGAACCCCGCCTGAACACTGAAGCTTTCTTT
CSVEPRLNTEAFF
>.|TRBV29-1|10|TRBJ2-5|.
TGCAGCGTTGGAGAGGAGACCCAGTACTTC
CSVGEETQYF
>.|TRBV5-6|14|TRBJ1-4|once
TGTGCCAGCAGCTTCGCTAGCGGGGAGGAAAAACTGTTTTTT
CASSFASGEEKLFF